A single sample is the source of the 2 T cell receptor beta chains below, sequenced in a study of OX40 agonist ivuxolimab in advanced cancers. Libraries were built with the immunoSEQ multiplex PCR assay. The table was pulled from immuneACCESS by TCRdb, which kept in-frame rearrangements only. Such tables lose some clones; where checked, under half of the loss comes from unresolved V genes, and the rest has no known cause. For this sample there are roughly 59,000 clones; 80% to 95% appear just once. The ten most abundant clones make up around 15% of the sample. Specimen: CD4+ or CD8+ T cells sorted from blood, collected in a trial of the OX40 agonist ivuxolimab. The receptor source for this set is an adult with an advanced solid tumor such as melanoma, head and neck, liver or kidney cancer.

The rearrangement joins TRBV9 to TRBJ2-6; a weak D match, TRBD2 (5 bases). Germline CDR1 and CDR2: SGDLS and YYNGEE. CDR3 length: 16 residues. Trimming removed 3 bases at V and 0 bases at J, with 10 bases between. CDR3 sequence (DNA): TGTGCCAGCAGCGGGAGGAGTTCCTCTGGGGCCAACGTCCTGACTTTC. It translates to CASSGRSSSGANVLTF.

The chain uses TRBV19 and TRBJ1-2; D is uncertain. CDR1 and CDR2 (germline): LNHDA, SQIVND (reference sequence). CDR3 size: 11 residues. V lost 6 bases, J lost 12 bases, and 14 bases lay in between. CDR3 in amino acids: CASRMSGLHTF. The CDR3 bases are TGTGCCAGTAGGATGTCCGGTCTCCACACCTTC.